There are a few counts of the clone carrying this TCR beta chain. The data were taken from a study of blood T cell repertoires in COVID-19. Clinical history reported by participants formed the basis on which cohorts were assigned. Some clones are missing from TCRdb's copy, which holds only in-frame ones; the method was immunoSEQ multiplex PCR. The sample contains roughly 260,000 clones, 90% to 95% of which appear only once. This receptor was taken from a human donor in a cohort exposed to, infected with or recovered from COVID-19 (not recorded which). The donor label of this sample is uncertain. The sequencing input was PBMCs or T cells enriched from blood (not recorded which).

DNA for the CDR3: TGTGCCAGCAGCGCCCGGGACAGCAACACCGGGGAGCTGTTTTTT. It translates to CASSARDSNTGELFF. The chain links TRBV11-3 to TRBJ2-2; 7 bases match TRBD1. Germline assignment: CDR1 SGHNT and CDR2 YENEEA. CDR3 size: 15 residues. V shed 5 bases and J 2 bases; nucleotides not matched to a gene: 5. Drawing the rest from reference TRBV11-3 and TRBJ2-2, the complete variable domain is EAGVVQSPRYKIIEKKQPVAFWCNPISGHNTLYWYLQNLGQGPELLIRYENEEAVDDSQLPKDRFSAERLKGVDSTLKIQPAELGDSAVYLCASSARDSNTGELFFGEGSRLTVL.